The 16 T cell receptor beta chains reported below all come from one sample, sequenced in a study of blood T cell repertoires in COVID-19. The data were produced by immunoSEQ multiplex PCR, yet TCRdb's version contains in-frame clones alone and is incomplete. Of about 170,000 clones listed, about four fifths are singletons. Sequencing used peripheral blood. The receptors were sampled from a woman older than 75 with active or convalescent COVID-19.

CDR3: CASAIQGTQSEKLFF. Written as DNA, the CDR3 is TGTGCCAGCGCAATACAGGGGACGCAGTCGGAAAAACTGTTTTTT. The chain employs TRBV2 and TRBJ1-4, with 7 bases matching TRBD1. The CDR3 has 15 residues. The germline CDR1 and CDR2 sequences are SNHLY and FYNNEI. With 8 bases clipped from V and 8 bases from J, the junction kept 14 bases outside the gene matches.

This chain uses TRBV14 with TRBJ1-2; D gene ambiguous. Germline V gives CDR1 SGHDN, CDR2 FVKESK. Between the trimmed V and J ends, which lost 0 bases and 4 bases, there was a span of 15 bases. CDR3 length equals 16 residues. The CDR3 sequence is CASSQDITSHFYGYTF. The CDR3 nucleotides are TGTGCCAGCAGCCAAGATATCACTTCGCATTTCTATGGCTACACCTTC.

This clone appeared a few times. This chain uses TRBV30 with TRBJ1-5; 9 bases line up with TRBD1. Germline V gene lookup returns CDR1 GTSNPN and CDR2 SVGIG (reference sequence). The CDR3 is 14 amino acids. Unmatched junction bases numbered 6, after V lost 2 bases and J lost 7 bases. The CDR3 coding sequence is TGTGCCTGGAGTAGGGACAGGGCGGACCAGCCCCAGCATTTT. Translating it yields CAWSRDRADQPQHF.

The V call is TRBV7-3, the J call TRBJ2-1; 7 bases agree with TRBD1. CDR3 length: 14 residues. Germline CDR1 SGHTA, CDR2 FQGTGA. The V and J ends lost 5 bases and 8 bases, in that order; junction bases with no gene match: 9. The CDR3 nucleotides read TGTGCCAGCAGCCCCAGGACAGGAGACGATGAGCAGTTCTTC. Its protein product is CASSPRTGDDEQFF.

The V and J genes are TRBV2 and TRBJ2-1; the match to TRBD2 covers 15 bases. The J segment lost 4 bases and the V segment lost 4 bases, leaving 2 bases of the junction unmatched. The CDR3 totals 16 residues. Looked up from germline, CDR1 is SNHLY and CDR2 is FYNNEI. CDR3 in DNA: TGTGCCAGCAGTGGGACTAGCGGGAGGGATTACAATGAGCAGTTCTTC. Amino acid sequence: CASSGTSGRDYNEQFF.

This chain links TRBV5-1 with TRBJ2-1, with 7 nucleotides matching TRBD1. Germline V CDR1 and CDR2: SGHRS, YFSETQ. This CDR3 has 18 residues. V gave up 4 bases and J gave up 4 bases; unmatched junction bases: 17. In DNA, the CDR3 is TGCGCCAGCAGCACAGGGACAGATATCCAATCACCATACAATGAGCAGTTCTTC. This translates into CASSTGTDIQSPYNEQFF. Variable domain in full (rest from reference TRBV5-1 and TRBJ2-1): KAGVTQTPRYLIKTRGQQVTLSCSPISGHRSVSWYQQTPGQGLQFLFEYFSETQRNKGNFPGRFSGRQFSNSRSEMNVSTLELGDSALYLCASSTGTDIQSPYNEQFFGPGTRLTVL.

The CDR3 here is CASRPRGTEAFF. For the CDR3, the DNA is TGTGCCAGCAGACCCAGGGGAACTGAAGCTTTCTTT. This chain joins TRBV12-3 or TRBV12-4 and TRBJ1-1, with D possibly matching TRBD1 (6 bases). V lost 6 bases and J 5 bases, leaving 10 bases between the germline ends. The CDR3 runs to 12 residues.

The DNA of the CDR3 is TGTGCCAGCTCGTCGGAGGGATTGAACACTGAAGCTTTCTTT. Protein: CASSSEGLNTEAFF. The genes are TRBV18 and TRBJ1-1; no firm D call. Trimming left V 6 bases short and J 0 bases short, with 11 bases between. Germline V CDR1 and CDR2: KGHSH, LQKENI. The CDR3 loop spans 14 amino acids.

The chain couples TRBV6-4 to TRBJ1-1, with D uncertain. Trimming pared 5 bases from V and 1 base from J, leaving 8 bases between. The germline CDR1 and CDR2 sequences are MRHNA and SNTAGT. The CDR3 contains 13 residues. CDR3 in DNA: TGTGCCAGCAGTAGTCAGGAGAACACTGAAGCTTTCTTT. Translated: CASSSQENTEAFF.

Only one count was recorded for this clone. The chain combines TRBV28 with TRBJ1-5, with 7 bases matching TRBD1. The V gene end was trimmed by 6 bases and the J gene end by 7 bases; junction bases not matched to a gene: 12. This CDR3 comprises 15 residues. Germline V gene lookup returns CDR1 MDHEN and CDR2 SYDVKM. CDR3 DNA: TGTGCCAGCAGGTTCTCAGCAGGGGGAGTACAGCCCCAGCATTTT. Amino acid sequence: CASRFSAGGVQPQHF.

This clone was recorded at least ten times. This chain uses TRBV7-9 with TRBJ2-7; tentatively, D is TRBD2 (6 bases). The V gene's germline CDR1 is SEHNR and CDR2 FQNEAQ (reference sequence). V lost 2 bases, J lost 1 base, and 12 bases lay in between. The CDR3 has 15 residues. The CDR3 DNA sequence: TGTGCCAGCAGCTTAAGGGGACGGGGGTCCTACGAGCAGTACTTC. Translating gives CASSLRGRGSYEQYF.

The chain has TRBV12-5 and TRBJ1-5; possibly TRBD1 for D (6 bases). Germline assignment: CDR1 LGHNT and CDR2 FRNRAP. The CDR3 totals 15 residues. Trimming removed 1 base from V and 7 bases from J, with 14 bases in between. CDR3 loop: CASGLGPTGRQPQHF. In DNA, the CDR3 is TGTGCTAGTGGTTTGGGACCCACAGGGCGGCAGCCCCAGCATTTT.

The chain joins TRBV4-1 to TRBJ1-5; the D is unclear. Trimming took off 0 bases at V and 4 bases at J, with 7 bases between the two ends. Looked up from germline, CDR1 is MGHRA and CDR2 is YSYEKL. The CDR3 totals 14 residues. The CDR3 DNA sequence: TGCGCCAGCAGCCAAGATCGGTGGAATCAGCCCCAGCATTTT. It specifies CASSQDRWNQPQHF.

J is TRBJ1-5 and V is TRBV21-1; TRBD1 was called by the table and not checked on the DNA. TRBV21-1 is labeled a pseudogene. This CDR3 comprises 17 residues. The CDR3 sequence: CASSKRGQVYANQPQHF. The CDR3 coding sequence is TGTGCCAGCAGCAAAAGAGGACAGGTGTATGCCAATCAGCCCCAGCATTTT.

The chain combines TRBV6-4 with TRBJ1-2; maybe TRBD1 (6 bases). V was shortened by 3 bases and J by 4 bases, with 18 bases between the two germline ends. CDR1 is MRHNA and CDR2 is SNTAGT in the germline V gene. The CDR3 extends over 16 amino acids. CDR3 amino acids: CASSELPTGSVYGYTF. The CDR3 DNA reads as TGTGCCAGCAGTGAGCTCCCGACAGGATCGGTCTATGGCTACACCTTC.

V is TRBV5-4 and J is TRBJ2-7; TRBD2 matches at 7 bases. In germline, CDR1 is SGHNT, CDR2 YYREEE (reference sequence). V dropped 0 bases and J dropped 2; count of bases not matched to a gene: 2. The CDR3 has 14 amino acids. The CDR3 loop reads CASSLAGRAYEQYF. CDR3 nucleotides: TGTGCCAGCAGCTTGGCGGGGAGGGCCTACGAGCAGTACTTC.